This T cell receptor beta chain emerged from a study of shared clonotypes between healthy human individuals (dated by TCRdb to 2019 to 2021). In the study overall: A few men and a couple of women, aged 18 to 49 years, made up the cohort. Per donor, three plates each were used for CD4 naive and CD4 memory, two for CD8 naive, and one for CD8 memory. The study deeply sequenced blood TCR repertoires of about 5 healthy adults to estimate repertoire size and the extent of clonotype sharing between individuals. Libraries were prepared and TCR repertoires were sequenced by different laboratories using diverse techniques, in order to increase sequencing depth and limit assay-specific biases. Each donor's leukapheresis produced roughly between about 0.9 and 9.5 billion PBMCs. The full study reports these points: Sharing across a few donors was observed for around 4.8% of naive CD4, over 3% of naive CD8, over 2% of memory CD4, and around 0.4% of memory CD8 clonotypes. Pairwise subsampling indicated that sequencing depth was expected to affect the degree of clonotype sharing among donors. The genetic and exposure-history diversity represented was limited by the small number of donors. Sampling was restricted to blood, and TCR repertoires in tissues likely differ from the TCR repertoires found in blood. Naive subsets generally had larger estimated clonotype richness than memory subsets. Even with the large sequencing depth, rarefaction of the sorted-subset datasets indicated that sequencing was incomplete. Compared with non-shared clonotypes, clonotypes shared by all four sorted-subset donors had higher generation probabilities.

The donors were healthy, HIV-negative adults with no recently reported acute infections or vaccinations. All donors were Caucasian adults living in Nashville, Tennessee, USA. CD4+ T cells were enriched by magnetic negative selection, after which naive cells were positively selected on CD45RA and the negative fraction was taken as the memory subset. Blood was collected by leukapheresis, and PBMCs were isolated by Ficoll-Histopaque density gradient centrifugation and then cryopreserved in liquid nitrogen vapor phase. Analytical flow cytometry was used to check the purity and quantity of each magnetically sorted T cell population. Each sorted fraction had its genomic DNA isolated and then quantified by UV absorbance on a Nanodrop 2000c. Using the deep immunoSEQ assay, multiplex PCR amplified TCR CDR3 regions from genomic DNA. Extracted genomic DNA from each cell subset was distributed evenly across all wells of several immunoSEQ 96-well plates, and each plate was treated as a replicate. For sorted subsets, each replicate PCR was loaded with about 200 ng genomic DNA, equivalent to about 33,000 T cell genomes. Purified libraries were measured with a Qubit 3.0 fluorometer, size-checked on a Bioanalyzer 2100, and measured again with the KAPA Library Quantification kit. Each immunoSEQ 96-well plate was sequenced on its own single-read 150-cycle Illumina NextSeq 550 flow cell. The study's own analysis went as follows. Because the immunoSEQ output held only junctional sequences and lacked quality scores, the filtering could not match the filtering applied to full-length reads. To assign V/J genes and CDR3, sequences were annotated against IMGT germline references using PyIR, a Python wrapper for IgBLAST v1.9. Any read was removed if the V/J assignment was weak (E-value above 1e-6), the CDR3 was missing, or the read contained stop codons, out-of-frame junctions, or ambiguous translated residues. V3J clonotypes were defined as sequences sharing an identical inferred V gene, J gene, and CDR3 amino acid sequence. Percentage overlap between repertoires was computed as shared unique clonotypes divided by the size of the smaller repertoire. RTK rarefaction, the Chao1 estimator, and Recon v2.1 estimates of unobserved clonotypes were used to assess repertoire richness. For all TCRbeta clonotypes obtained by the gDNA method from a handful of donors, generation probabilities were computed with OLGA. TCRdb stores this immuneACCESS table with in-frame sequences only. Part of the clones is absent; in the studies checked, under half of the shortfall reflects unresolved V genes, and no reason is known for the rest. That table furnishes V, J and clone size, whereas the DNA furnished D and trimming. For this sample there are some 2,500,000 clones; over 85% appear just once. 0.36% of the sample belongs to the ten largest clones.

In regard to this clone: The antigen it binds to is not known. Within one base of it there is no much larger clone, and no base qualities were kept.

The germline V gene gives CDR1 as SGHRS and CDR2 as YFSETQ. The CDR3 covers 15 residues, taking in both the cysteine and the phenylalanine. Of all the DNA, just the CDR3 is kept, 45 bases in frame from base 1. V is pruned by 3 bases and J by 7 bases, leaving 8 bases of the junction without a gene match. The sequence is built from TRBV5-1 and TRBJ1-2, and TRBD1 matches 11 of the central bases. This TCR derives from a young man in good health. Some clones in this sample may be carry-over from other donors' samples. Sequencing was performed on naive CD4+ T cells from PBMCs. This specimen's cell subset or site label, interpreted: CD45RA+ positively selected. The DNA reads TGCGCCAGCAGCTACGATGGACAGGGGGCTCTTGGCTACACCTTC. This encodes CASSYDGQGALGYTF.